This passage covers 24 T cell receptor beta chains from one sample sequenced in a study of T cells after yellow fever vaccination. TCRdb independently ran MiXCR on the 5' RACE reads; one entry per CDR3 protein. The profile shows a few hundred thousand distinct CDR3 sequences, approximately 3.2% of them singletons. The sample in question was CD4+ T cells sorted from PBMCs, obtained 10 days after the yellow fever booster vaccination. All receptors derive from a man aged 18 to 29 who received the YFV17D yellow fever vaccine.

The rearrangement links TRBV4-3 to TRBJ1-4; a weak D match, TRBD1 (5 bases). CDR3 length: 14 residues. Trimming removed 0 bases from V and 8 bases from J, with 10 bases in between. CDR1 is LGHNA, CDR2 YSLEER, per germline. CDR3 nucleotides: TGCGCCAGCAGCCAAGATGGGGGAGGGGAAAAACTGTTTTTT. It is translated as CASSQDGGGEKLFF.

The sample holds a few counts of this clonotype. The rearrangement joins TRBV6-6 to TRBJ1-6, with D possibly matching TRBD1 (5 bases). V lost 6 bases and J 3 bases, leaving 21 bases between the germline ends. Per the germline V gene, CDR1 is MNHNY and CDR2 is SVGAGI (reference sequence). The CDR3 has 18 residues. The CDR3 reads CASSRGVIGGFYNSPLHF. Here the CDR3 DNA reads TGTGCCAGCAGCAGAGGGGTTATCGGAGGCTTCTATAATTCACCCCTCCACTTT.

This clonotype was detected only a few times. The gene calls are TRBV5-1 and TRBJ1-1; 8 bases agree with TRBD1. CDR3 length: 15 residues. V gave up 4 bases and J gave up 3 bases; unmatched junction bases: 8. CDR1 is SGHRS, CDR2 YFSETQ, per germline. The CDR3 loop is CASSRTTGGHTEAFF. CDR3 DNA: TGCGCCAGCAGCCGGACCACAGGGGGTCACACTGAAGCTTTCTTT.

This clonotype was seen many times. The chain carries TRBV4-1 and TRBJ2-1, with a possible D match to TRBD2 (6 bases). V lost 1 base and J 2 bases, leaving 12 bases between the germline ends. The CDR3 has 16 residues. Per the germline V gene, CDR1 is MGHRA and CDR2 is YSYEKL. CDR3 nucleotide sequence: TGCGCCAGCAGCCAAGGACTAGGCCCTACCTACAATGAGCAGTTCTTC. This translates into CASSQGLGPTYNEQFF.

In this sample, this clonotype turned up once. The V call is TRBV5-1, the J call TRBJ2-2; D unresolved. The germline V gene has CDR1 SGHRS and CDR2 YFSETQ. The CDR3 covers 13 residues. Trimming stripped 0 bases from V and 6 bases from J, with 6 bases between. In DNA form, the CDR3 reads TGCGCCAGCAGCTTGGAAGCGTCCGGGGAGCTGTTTTTT. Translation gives CASSLEASGELFF.

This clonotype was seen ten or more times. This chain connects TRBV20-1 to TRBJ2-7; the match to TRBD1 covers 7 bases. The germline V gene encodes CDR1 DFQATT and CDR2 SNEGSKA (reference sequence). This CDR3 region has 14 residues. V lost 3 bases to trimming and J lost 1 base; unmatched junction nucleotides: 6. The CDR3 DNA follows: TGCAGTGCTAGCCAGACAGGGCCGTCCTACGAGCAGTACTTC. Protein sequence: CSASQTGPSYEQYF.

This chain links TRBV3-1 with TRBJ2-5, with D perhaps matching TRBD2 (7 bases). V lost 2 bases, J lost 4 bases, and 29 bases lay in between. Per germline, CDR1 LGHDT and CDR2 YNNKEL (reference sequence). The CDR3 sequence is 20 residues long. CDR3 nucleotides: TGTGCCAGCAGCCAATATTTGATCGCGGGGGCGCGCAGGGGCGGAGAGACCCAGTACTTC. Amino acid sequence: CASSQYLIAGARRGGETQYF.

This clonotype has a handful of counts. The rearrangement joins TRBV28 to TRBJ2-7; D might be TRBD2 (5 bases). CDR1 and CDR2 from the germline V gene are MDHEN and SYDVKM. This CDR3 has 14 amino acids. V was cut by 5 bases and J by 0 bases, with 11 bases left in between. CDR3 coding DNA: TGTGCCAGCAGTGGATCGGGGTCCTCCTACGAGCAGTACGTC. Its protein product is CASSGSGSSYEQYV.

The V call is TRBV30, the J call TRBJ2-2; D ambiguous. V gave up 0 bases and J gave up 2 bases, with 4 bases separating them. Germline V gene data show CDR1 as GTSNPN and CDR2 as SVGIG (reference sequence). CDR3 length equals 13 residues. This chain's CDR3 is CAWSVLNTGELFF. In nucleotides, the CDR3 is TGTGCCTGGAGTGTTCTAAACACCGGGGAGCTGTTTTTT.

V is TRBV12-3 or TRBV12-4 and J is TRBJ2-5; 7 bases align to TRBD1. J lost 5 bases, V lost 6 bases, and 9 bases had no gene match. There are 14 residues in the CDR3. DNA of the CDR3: TGTGCCAGCAGACGAGACAGGGCCTCCGAGACCCAGTACTTC. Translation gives CASRRDRASETQYF.

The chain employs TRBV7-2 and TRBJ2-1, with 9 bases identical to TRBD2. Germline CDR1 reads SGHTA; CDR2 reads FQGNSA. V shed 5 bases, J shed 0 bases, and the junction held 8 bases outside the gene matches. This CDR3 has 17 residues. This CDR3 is CASSPAGGGVSYNEQFF. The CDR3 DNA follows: TGTGCCAGCAGCCCCGCTGGCGGGGGGGTCTCCTACAATGAGCAGTTCTTC.

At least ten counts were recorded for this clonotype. CDR3 sequence reads: CASSPTGGETQYF. For the CDR3, the DNA is TGTGCCAGCAGCCCTACAGGGGGAGAGACCCAGTACTTC. The chain joins TRBV12-3 or TRBV12-4 to TRBJ2-5, with 8 bases fitting TRBD1. This CDR3 region has 13 residues. J gave up 4 bases and V 6 bases, and 4 bases lay outside the gene matches.

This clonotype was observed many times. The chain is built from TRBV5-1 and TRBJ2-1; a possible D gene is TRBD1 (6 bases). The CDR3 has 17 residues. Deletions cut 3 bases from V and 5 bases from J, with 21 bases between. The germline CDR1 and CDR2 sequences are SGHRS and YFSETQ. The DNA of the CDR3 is TGCGCCAGCAGCTCCTCGACCGGGACAAGTAAAAACAATGAGCAGTTCTTC. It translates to CASSSSTGTSKNNEQFF.

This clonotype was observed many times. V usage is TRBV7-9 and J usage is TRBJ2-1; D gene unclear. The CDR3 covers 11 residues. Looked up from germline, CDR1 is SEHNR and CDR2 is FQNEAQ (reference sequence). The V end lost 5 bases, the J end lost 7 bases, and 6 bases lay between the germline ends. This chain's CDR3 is CASSPGNEQFF. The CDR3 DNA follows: TGTGCCAGCAGCCCCGGTAATGAGCAGTTCTTC.

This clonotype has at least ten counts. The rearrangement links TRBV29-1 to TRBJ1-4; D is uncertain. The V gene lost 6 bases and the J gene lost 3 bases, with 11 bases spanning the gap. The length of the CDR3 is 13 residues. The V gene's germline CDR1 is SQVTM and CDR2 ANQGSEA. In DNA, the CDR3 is TGCAGCGTAGGTACAGCGTCTAATGAAAAACTGTTTTTT. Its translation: CSVGTASNEKLFF.

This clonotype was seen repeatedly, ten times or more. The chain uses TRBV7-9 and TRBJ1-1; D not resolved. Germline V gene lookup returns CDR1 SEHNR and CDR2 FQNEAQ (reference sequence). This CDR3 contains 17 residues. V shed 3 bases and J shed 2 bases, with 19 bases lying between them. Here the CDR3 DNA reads TGTGCCAGCAGCTTGTCGAGTACGTCGGAGGGCAACACTGAAGCTTTCTTT. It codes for CASSLSSTSEGNTEAFF.

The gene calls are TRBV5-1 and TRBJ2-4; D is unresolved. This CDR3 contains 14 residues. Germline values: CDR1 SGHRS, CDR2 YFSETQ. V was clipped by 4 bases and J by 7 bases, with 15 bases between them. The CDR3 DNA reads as TGCGCCAGCAGCCCCCGAGATCTCGGGAACATTCAGTACTTC. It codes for CASSPRDLGNIQYF.

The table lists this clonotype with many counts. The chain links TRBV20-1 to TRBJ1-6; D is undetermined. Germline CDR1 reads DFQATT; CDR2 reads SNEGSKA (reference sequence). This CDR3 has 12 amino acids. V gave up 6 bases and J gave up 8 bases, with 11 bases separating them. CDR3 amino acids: CSARVADSPLHF. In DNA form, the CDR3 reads TGCAGTGCAAGGGTTGCGGATTCACCCCTCCACTTT.

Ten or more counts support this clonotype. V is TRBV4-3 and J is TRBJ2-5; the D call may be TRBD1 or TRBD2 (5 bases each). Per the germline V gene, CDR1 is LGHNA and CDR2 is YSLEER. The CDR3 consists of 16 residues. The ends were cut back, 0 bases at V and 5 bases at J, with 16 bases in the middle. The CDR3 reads CASSQDGRGREETQYF. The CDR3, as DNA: TGCGCCAGCAGCCAAGATGGTCGGGGCAGGGAGGAGACCCAGTACTTC.

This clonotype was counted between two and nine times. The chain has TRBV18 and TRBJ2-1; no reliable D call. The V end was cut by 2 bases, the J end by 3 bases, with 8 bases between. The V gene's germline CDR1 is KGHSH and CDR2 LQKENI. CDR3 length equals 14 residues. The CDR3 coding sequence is TGTGCCAGCTCACCAGCTACCTACTACAATGAGCAGTTCTTC. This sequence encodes CASSPATYYNEQFF.

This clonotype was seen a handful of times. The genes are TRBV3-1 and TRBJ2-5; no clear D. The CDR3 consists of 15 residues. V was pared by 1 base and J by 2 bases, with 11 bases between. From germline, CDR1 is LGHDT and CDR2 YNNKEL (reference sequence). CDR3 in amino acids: CASSQVTPGQETQYF. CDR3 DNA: TGTGCCAGCAGCCAAGTAACCCCTGGGCAAGAGACCCAGTACTTC.

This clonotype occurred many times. CDR3 region: CATRLFSGNTIYF. The CDR3 bases are TGTGCCACCCGCCTCTTCTCTGGAAACACCATATATTTT. The V and J genes are TRBV15 and TRBJ1-3; D remains ambiguous. The CDR3 is 13 amino acids. V dropped 8 bases and J dropped 0 bases, with 8 bases sitting between them. The germline V gene encodes CDR1 LNHNV and CDR2 YYDKDF (reference sequence).

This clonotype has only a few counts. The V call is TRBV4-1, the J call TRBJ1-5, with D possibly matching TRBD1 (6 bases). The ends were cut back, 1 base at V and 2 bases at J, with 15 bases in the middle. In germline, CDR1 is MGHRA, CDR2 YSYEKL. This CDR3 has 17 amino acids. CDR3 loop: CASSQGHQGRRNQPQHF. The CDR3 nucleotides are TGCGCCAGCAGCCAAGGGCATCAGGGGCGGCGCAATCAGCCCCAGCATTTT.

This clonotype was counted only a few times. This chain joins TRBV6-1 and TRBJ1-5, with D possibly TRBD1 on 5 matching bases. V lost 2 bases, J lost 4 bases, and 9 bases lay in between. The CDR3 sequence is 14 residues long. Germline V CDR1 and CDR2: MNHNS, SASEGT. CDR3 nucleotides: TGTGCCAGCAGTGAACGGCCAGGGAATCAGCCCCAGCATTTT. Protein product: CASSERPGNQPQHF.